The sequence of this T cell receptor (beta chain) was determined in a study of T cells in Graves' hyperthyroidism and ophthalmopathy. Amplified regions were TCR beta CDR3 sequences from RNA transcripts. Using the HTBI primer set, a first-round RT-PCR was run on the TCR CDR3. TCRdb re-derived calls from the multiplex PCR reads in MiXCR, one entry per CDR3 protein. The sample includes 300,000 or so distinct CDR3 sequences, about a sixth of them seen just once. This clonotype was counted only a few times. The sequence derives from a woman aged 60-75 years with Graves' ophthalmopathy. Material: blood.

The CDR3 nucleotides read TGTGCCACCGGGACAGGGTATAATCAGCCCCAGCATTTT. It encodes CATGTGYNQPQHF. This rearrangement joins TRBV27 to TRBJ1-5; TRBD1 matches 9 bases. This CDR3 is 13 amino acids long. J gave up 4 bases and V 10 bases, and 5 bases lay outside the gene matches. The germline gives CDR1 MNHEY, CDR2 SMNVEV (reference sequence).